This T cell receptor (beta chain) was recorded in a study of blood T cell repertoires in COVID-19. Study context: Sites in the United States, Italy and Spain provided acute and convalescent COVID-19 samples.

V was cut by 2 bases and J by 0 bases, with 6 bases left in between. Germline V gene lookup returns CDR1 SGHTS and CDR2 YDEGEE. CDR3 size: 14 residues. Here immunoSEQ multiplex PCR was the method, and the copy in TCRdb shows in-frame clones only, minus some. Counted here are about 180,000 clones, roughly 78% occurring once; the ten biggest clones make up 5% to 8.5%. Sequencing used peripheral blood. V is TRBV5-8 and J is TRBJ1-3, with D hard to call. The clonotype comes from a man between 65 and 85 years old with active or convalescent COVID-19. DNA for the CDR3: TGTGCCAGCAGCTTACCGGGCTCTGGAAACACCATATATTTT. This encodes CASSLPGSGNTIYF.